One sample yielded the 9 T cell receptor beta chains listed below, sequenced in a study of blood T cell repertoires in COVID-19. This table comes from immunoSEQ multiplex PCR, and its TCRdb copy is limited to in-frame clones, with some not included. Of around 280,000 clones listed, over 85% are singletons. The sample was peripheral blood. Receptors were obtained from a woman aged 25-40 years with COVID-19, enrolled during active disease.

CDR3 bases: TGTGCCAGCAAGGGTCCAGGGCTGTCTGGAAACACCATATATTTT. This translates into CASKGPGLSGNTIYF. V gene TRBV2 combines with J gene TRBJ1-3; a weak D match, TRBD1 (5 bases). In germline, CDR1 is SNHLY, CDR2 FYNNEI. The CDR3 sequence is 15 residues long. Trimming cost V 7 bases and J 1 base, with 14 bases left between them.

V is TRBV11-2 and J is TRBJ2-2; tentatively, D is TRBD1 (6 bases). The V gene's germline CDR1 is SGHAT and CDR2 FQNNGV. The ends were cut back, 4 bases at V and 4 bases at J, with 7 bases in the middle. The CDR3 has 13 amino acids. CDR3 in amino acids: CASSSTGTGELFF. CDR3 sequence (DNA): TGTGCCAGCAGCTCGACAGGCACCGGGGAGCTGTTTTTT.

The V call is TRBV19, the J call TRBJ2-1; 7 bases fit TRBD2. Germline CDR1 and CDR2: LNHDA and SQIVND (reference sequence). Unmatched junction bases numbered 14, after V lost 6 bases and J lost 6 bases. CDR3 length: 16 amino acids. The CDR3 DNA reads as TGTGCCAGTAGGGCCTGGGAGGGGACCCCGTTCAATGAGCAGTTCTTC. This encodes CASRAWEGTPFNEQFF.

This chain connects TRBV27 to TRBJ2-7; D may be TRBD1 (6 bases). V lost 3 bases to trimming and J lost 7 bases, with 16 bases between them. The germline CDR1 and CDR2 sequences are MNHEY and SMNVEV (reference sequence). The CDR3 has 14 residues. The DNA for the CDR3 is TGTGCCAGCAGTTTCAGTCTACAGGGCGGGGAGCAGTACTTC. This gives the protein CASSFSLQGGEQYF.

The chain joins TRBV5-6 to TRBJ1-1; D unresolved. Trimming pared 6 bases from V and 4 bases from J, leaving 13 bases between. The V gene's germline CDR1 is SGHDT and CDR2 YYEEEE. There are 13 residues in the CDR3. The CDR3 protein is CASTIWGGTEAFF. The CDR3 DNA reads TGTGCCAGCACCATATGGGGAGGCACTGAAGCTTTCTTT. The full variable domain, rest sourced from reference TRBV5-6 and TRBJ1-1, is DAGVTQSPTHLIKTRGQQVTLRCSPKSGHDTVSWYQQALGQGPQFIFQYYEEEERQRGNFPDRFSGHQFPNYSSELNVNALLLGDSALYLCASTIWGGTEAFFGQGTRLTVV.

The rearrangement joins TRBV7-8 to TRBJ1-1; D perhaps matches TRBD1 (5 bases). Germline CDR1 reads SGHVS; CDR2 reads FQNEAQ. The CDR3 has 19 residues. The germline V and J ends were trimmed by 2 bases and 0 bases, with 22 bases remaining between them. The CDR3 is CASSLLGLPGRTMNTEAFF. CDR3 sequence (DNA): TGTGCCAGCAGCTTACTGGGTCTGCCAGGGCGGACCATGAACACTGAAGCTTTCTTT.

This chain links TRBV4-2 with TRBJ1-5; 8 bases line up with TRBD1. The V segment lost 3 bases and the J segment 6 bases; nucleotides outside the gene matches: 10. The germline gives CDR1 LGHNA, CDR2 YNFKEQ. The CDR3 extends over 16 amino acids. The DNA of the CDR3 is TGTGCCAGCAGCCATCCTGGCCAGGGGGCAGTTCAGCCCCAGCATTTT. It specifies CASSHPGQGAVQPQHF.

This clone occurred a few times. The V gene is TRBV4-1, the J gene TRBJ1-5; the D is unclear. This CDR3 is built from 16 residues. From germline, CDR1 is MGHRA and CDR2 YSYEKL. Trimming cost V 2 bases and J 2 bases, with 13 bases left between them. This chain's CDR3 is CASSQFGERRNQPQHF. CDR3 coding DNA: TGCGCCAGCAGCCAATTTGGGGAGCGCCGCAATCAGCCCCAGCATTTT.

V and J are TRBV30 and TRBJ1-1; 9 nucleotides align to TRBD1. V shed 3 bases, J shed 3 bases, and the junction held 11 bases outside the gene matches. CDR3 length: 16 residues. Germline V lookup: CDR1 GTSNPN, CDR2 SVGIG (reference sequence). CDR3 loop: CAWRPPDRGPYTEAFF. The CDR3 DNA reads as TGTGCCTGGAGGCCCCCGGACAGGGGACCGTACACTGAAGCTTTCTTT.